This entry describes one TCR beta chain. No antigen is known for it. The sample holds no much larger clone one base away, and base qualities are not on file. These data originate in a study of memory CD4+ T cells and cytomegalovirus serostatus (dated by TCRdb to the late 2010s). Looking at the study overall: The approximately 35 healthy Belgian adults in the cohort included 9 who were CMV seropositive and around 25 who were CMV seronegative. To replicate a published TCR-based CMV serostatus classifier, the researchers sequenced the CD4+ memory TCRbeta repertoires of a Belgian cohort whose cytomegalovirus serostatus was known. Paper-wide results and their limitations: Only CD4+CD45RO+ memory cells were sequenced, in contrast to the original study, in which naive and memory CD4+ and CD8+ populations were covered. For predicting CMV serostatus, the median bootstrapped AUC was approximately 0.95 using the original framework and around 0.9 using a US-trained random forest. The results were interpreted as suggesting that the CMV-associated TCR signature is mostly present in the CD4+ memory repertoire. The original-framework classifier achieved a median bootstrapped AUC of around 0.95 with a 95% CI of 0.76-1.00 on the Belgian cohort. Of about 180 previously reported CMV-associated TCRbeta sequences, approximately 70 appeared in the CD4+ memory repertoires, each in one to five individuals.

Genomic DNA was extracted from sorted cells with the Quick-DNA Microprep Kit. Amplification of TCRbeta DNA was done with the immunoSEQ hsTCRbeta kit, following the protocol from the manufacturer. An Illumina MiSeq instrument was used to sequence the TCRbeta libraries. The study's own analysis went as follows. After out-of-frame sequences were removed, some 2.1 million distinct TCRbeta sequences remained, averaging around 67,000 per individual. Each individual was scored according to the count of over 150 previously reported CMV-associated TCRbeta sequences and the total productive distinct TCRbeta count. A beta-binomial model was reimplemented in Python, and scikit-learn random forests with default parameters were trained on US cohort data. On the Belgian cohort, classifier performance was reported as the median AUC, along with percentile confidence intervals, across 10,000 bootstrap iterations. TCRdb carries this immuneACCESS record with in-frame sequences only. Its versions omit some clonotypes, under half of them owing to an unresolved V gene in the studies checked, with the rest unexplained. V and J calls plus clone size are reproduced from that table; the DNA served to infer D and trimming. This sample holds about 45,000 clones; over 65% were observed only once. The ten largest make up roughly 1.9% of the sample.

The CDR3 runs 15 amino acids, cysteine and phenylalanine included. Left in the record is the CDR3 DNA by itself, 45 bases read in frame from the first base. CDR1 and CDR2 (SGHTA, FQGTGA) derive from the germline V gene. Trimming leaves V shorter by 1 base and J shorter by 7 bases, with the junction holding 4 bases beyond the gene matches. A FACSAria II was used to sort memory CD4+ T cells, defined as single viable CD3+CD4+CD8-CD45RO+ cells. To determine CMV serostatus, a Roche Elecsys assay was used that detects serum IgG against CMV pp150, pp28, p38 and p52. Following thawing, total CD4+ T cells were enriched through positive selection using CD4 magnetic microbeads. The samples came from a different study that was designed specifically to examine the CD4+ T cell memory repertoire. Peripheral blood mononuclear cells were isolated and cryopreserved following standard operating procedures; serum was stored at -80 °C. Staining used CD3-PerCP (BW264/56), CD4-APC (RPA-T4), CD45RO-PE (UCHT1) and CD8-Pacific Orange (3B5) antibodies, with Sytox blue excluding non-viable cells.

Sequenced material: memory CD4+ T cells from blood. The sequence is built from TRBV7-3 and TRBJ2-2, with TRBD1 matching 9 junction bases. This TCR was recovered from an adult in good health and CMV-seronegative. The CDR3 protein sequence reads: CASSLIQGAGGELFF. The sequence in DNA is TGTGCCAGCAGCTTAATACAGGGGGCTGGCGGGGAGCTGTTTTTT.